A selection of T cell receptor beta chains follows, all from one sample in a study of OX40 agonist ivuxolimab in advanced cancers. Some clones are missing from TCRdb's copy, which holds only in-frame ones; the method was immunoSEQ multiplex PCR. Here the sample spans roughly 26,000 clones, around three quarters being singletons. Sequenced here: CD4+ or CD8+ T cells sorted from blood, sampled in a trial of the OX40 agonist ivuxolimab. Every receptor here comes from an adult with an advanced solid tumor such as melanoma, head and neck, liver or kidney cancer. Both conserved end residues are part of each CDR3. The order of the fields is V gene, clone size, J gene, D gene, CDR3 protein, CDR3 DNA. The D gene is left open where the match is weak. The listing skips clone size in some rows; elsewhere it reads once, few, many or a size class.

TRBV6-6,NA,TRBJ1-2,NA,CASSPTGRIRGYTF,TGTGCCAGCAGTCCGACAGGAAGGATTCGTGGCTACACCTTC
TRBV12-5,NA,TRBJ2-5,NA,CASGIKGEAQYF,TGTGCTAGTGGTATCAAGGGCGAAGCTCAGTACTTC
TRBV7-9,NA,TRBJ2-5,NA,CASSSGPGGETQYF,TGTGCCAGCAGCTCTGGGCCCGGAGGGGAGACCCAGTACTTC
TRBV6-5,NA,TRBJ2-7,NA,CASSYGQGSSYEQYF,TGTGCCAGCAGTTACGGGCAGGGGAGCTCCTACGAGCAGTACTTC
TRBV28,NA,TRBJ2-3,TRBD2,CASKLAGAEADTQYF,TGTGCCAGCAAACTAGCGGGGGCCGAGGCAGATACGCAGTATTTT
TRBV5-1,NA,TRBJ1-1,TRBD1,CASSLGTGPGTEAFF,TGCGCCAGCAGCTTGGGGACAGGGCCTGGGACTGAAGCTTTCTTT
TRBV4-3,NA,TRBJ2-1,NA,CASSQEVWGEQFF,TGCGCCAGCAGCCAAGAGGTTTGGGGTGAGCAGTTCTTC
TRBV5-4,NA,TRBJ1-3,NA,CASGALGSGNTIYF,TGTGCCAGCGGTGCTTTAGGCTCTGGAAACACCATATATTTT
TRBV2,NA,TRBJ1-5,TRBD1,CASMSGQLNQPQHF,TGTGCCAGCATGTCGGGACAGCTTAATCAGCCCCAGCATTTT
TRBV5-1,once,TRBJ2-7,NA,CASSLVGTQAYEQYF,TGCGCCAGCAGCTTGGTTGGCACACAAGCCTACGAGCAGTACTTC
TRBV29-1,few,TRBJ1-2,NA,CSVLPISRDYGYTF,TGCAGCGTCCTCCCCATCTCACGGGACTATGGCTACACCTTC
TRBV6-1,NA,TRBJ1-5,TRBD1,CASSRDRERIQPQHF,TGTGCCAGCAGCCGCGACAGGGAAAGAATTCAGCCCCAGCATTTT
TRBV7-3,NA,TRBJ2-2,NA,CASSLSPRGGNTGELFF,TGTGCCAGCAGCTTATCGCCCCGAGGGGGGAACACCGGGGAGCTGTTTTTT
TRBV6-1,NA,TRBJ1-2,NA,CASSENGVRRAYGYTF,TGTGCCAGCAGTGAGAATGGGGTGCGGAGAGCATATGGCTACACCTTC
TRBV29-1,NA,TRBJ2-5,TRBD1,CSVEDDRALETQYF,TGCAGCGTTGAAGATGACAGGGCTTTGGAGACCCAGTACTTC
TRBV2,NA,TRBJ1-4,NA,CASSPPGAGWEKLFF,TGTGCCAGCAGCCCCCCCGGGGCGGGGTGGGAAAAACTGTTTTTT
TRBV5-4,NA,TRBJ2-1,NA,CASSLAVRPSYNEQFF,TGTGCCAGCAGCTTGGCCGTCAGGCCATCCTACAATGAGCAGTTCTTC
TRBV5-4,NA,TRBJ1-2,NA,CASSLGGGPTDGYTF,TGTGCCAGCAGCTTGGGGGGGGGCCCGACGGATGGCTACACCTTC
TRBV7-2,NA,TRBJ2-7,TRBD1,CASTQDRGRNEQYF,TGTGCCAGCACCCAAGACAGGGGGCGTAACGAGCAGTACTTC
TRBV5-4,NA,TRBJ1-6,NA,CASSLDVGGNSPLHF,TGTGCCAGCAGCTTGGATGTAGGGGGGAATTCACCCCTCCACTTT
TRBV6-1,NA,TRBJ1-1,TRBD1,CASGQTGGRNTEAFF,TGTGCCAGCGGTCAAACAGGGGGCAGGAACACTGAAGCTTTCTTT
TRBV6-1,NA,TRBJ1-5,NA,CASSASTMRRNQPQHF,TGTGCCAGCAGTGCTTCGACCATGAGGCGGAATCAGCCCCAGCATTTT
TRBV5-5,NA,TRBJ2-7,TRBD2,CASSRSGTSGSYEQYF,TGTGCCAGCAGCCGGTCGGGGACTAGCGGCTCCTACGAGCAGTACTTC
TRBV5-1,NA,TRBJ1-6,NA,CASSLVGGNSPLHF,TGCGCCAGCAGCTTGGTAGGGGGTAATTCACCCCTCCACTTT
TRBV2,NA,TRBJ2-3,TRBD2,CASRRTSGRTQYF,TGTGCCAGCCGTCGGACTAGCGGGCGTACGCAGTATTTT
TRBV21-1,NA,TRBJ2-1,NA,CASSMNRDRDLSEQFF,TGTGCCAGCAGCATGAACCGGGACAGGGATTTAAGTGAGCAGTTCTTC
TRBV9,NA,TRBJ1-2,NA,CASSAFMRARNNYGYTF,TGTGCCAGCAGCGCATTTATGAGGGCACGGAACAACTATGGCTACACCTTC
TRBV5-4,NA,TRBJ2-7,TRBD1,CANDLGGTGSWSYEQYF,TGTGCCAACGACCTGGGGGGGACAGGGTCCTGGTCCTACGAGCAGTACTTC
TRBV6-6,NA,TRBJ2-1,NA,CASSPGTLYNEQFF,TGTGCCAGCAGCCCCGGGACACTCTACAATGAGCAGTTCTTC
TRBV10-3,NA,TRBJ1-1,NA,CAISEFFMNTEAFF,TGTGCCATCAGTGAATTTTTCATGAACACTGAAGCTTTCTTT
TRBV4-1,NA,TRBJ2-2,TRBD2,CASSQGLAGTGELFF,TGCGCCAGCAGCCAAGGGCTAGCGGGGACCGGGGAGCTGTTTTTT
TRBV14,NA,TRBJ2-3,NA,CASSLAYSTDTQYF,TGTGCCAGCAGCCTCGCGTACAGCACAGATACGCAGTATTTT
TRBV5-1,NA,TRBJ1-5,NA,CASSLGIHPHGNQPQHF,TGCGCCAGCAGCTTGGGCATCCACCCCCACGGCAATCAGCCCCAGCATTTT
TRBV5-4,medium-sized,TRBJ2-3,TRBD2,CASSSGLAGGSDTQYF,TGTGCCAGCAGCTCGGGACTAGCGGGGGGGTCAGATACGCAGTATTTT
TRBV2,NA,TRBJ2-7,NA,CASVRGGSSYEQYF,TGTGCCAGCGTAAGGGGGGGAAGCTCCTACGAGCAGTACTTC
TRBV5-1,NA,TRBJ1-4,NA,CATASGEFYTNEKLFF,TGCGCCACCGCCTCAGGGGAATTTTATACTAATGAAAAACTGTTTTTT
TRBV19,NA,TRBJ2-4,TRBD1,CASSIDYPGGKNIQYF,TGTGCCAGTAGTATAGATTACCCAGGGGGCAAAAACATTCAGTACTTC
TRBV4-1,NA,TRBJ1-2,NA,CASSQVTGRENNYGYTF,TGCGCCAGCAGCCAAGTTACGGGTAGGGAAAATAACTATGGCTACACCTTC
TRBV27,few,TRBJ2-7,TRBD2,CASTGTSGTYEQYF,TGTGCCAGCACCGGGACTAGCGGTACCTACGAGCAGTACTTC
TRBV9,NA,TRBJ2-5,TRBD2,CASSLPGGFEETQYF,TGTGCCAGCAGCCTCCCGGGGGGGTTTGAAGAGACCCAGTACTTC
TRBV7-2,few,TRBJ2-7,TRBD2,CASGPLAGASYEQYF,TGTGCCAGTGGGCCCTTAGCGGGGGCATCCTACGAGCAGTACTTC
TRBV10-3,NA,TRBJ1-1,NA,CAISARGGSTEAFF,TGTGCCATCAGTGCAAGAGGGGGGTCCACTGAAGCTTTCTTT
TRBV5-1,NA,TRBJ2-2,NA,CASSFLGTTNTGELFF,TGCGCCAGCAGCTTTCTCGGGACAACGAACACCGGGGAGCTGTTTTTT
TRBV11-1,NA,TRBJ2-7,NA,CASSFITGISYEQYF,TGTGCCAGCAGCTTTATAACCGGGATCTCCTACGAGCAGTACTTC
TRBV28,NA,TRBJ1-4,TRBD1,CATRGDLEKLFF,TGTGCCACCAGGGGGGACCTTGAAAAACTGTTTTTT